This T cell receptor beta chain was obtained from a study of blood T cell repertoires in COVID-19. About the research overall: Samples came from the United States, Italy and Spain, spanning acute and convalescent COVID-19. In each case, the material was cDNA or gDNA derived from T cells, B-cell-depleted T cells, or PBMCs.

In the study's own analysis: Using reference gene primer amplification, nucleated cell counts were estimated. Some clones are missing from TCRdb's copy, which holds only in-frame ones; the method was immunoSEQ multiplex PCR. Clone size and V and J calls were adopted from that table, with D and trimming inferred from the DNA. The table has tens of thousands of clones, just over 85% seen once; the top ten hold approximately 1.3%. This CDR3 comprises 17 residues. The germline CDR1 and CDR2 sequences are KGHDR and SFDVKD. With V trimmed by 3 bases and J by 15 bases, 18 bases remained unmatched. The rearrangement uses TRBV24-1 and TRBJ2-1; 11 bases map to TRBD2. The sample taken for sequencing was peripheral blood. The receptor was derived from a woman older than 75 with acute or convalescent COVID-19. The CDR3 loop is CATSDQKLAGVSDILFF. CDR3 coding DNA: TGTGCCACCAGTGATCAAAAACTAGCGGGAGTTTCTGATATTCTGTTCTTC.